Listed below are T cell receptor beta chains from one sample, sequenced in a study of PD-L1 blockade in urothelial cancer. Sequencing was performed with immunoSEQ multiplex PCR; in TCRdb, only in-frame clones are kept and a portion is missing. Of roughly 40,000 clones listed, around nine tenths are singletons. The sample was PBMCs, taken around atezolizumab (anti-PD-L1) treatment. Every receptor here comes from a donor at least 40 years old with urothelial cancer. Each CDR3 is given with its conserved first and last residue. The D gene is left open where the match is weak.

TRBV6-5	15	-	CASKSGGPPNYGYTF
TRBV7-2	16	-	CASSLVGGRVLYEQYF
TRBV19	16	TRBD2	CASSPRSGGSTDTQYF
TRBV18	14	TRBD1	CASSPGTGGYEQYF
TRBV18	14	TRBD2	CASSPSGGRWEQYF
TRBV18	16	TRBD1	CASSPPGQSSGNTIYF
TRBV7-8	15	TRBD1	CASSQRQGIQETQYF
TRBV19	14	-	CASRERGSTDTQYF
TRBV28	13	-	CASRIGSAGELFF
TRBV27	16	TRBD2	CASSTPTSGAGDTQYF